This T cell receptor beta chain is drawn from a study of T cell responses to AZD1222 COVID-19 vaccine. The repertoire was sequenced with immunoSEQ multiplex PCR; TCRdb's copy has only in-frame clones and lacks some. In the table there are 150,000 or so clones, 70% to 90% of which are singletons. The CDR3 totals 15 residues. Trimming removed 2 bases from V and 4 bases from J; junction bases left unmatched: 4. CDR1 and CDR2 from the germline V gene are MNHEY and SMNVEV (reference sequence). The sample in question was peripheral blood, obtained on day 0 of MenACWY control vaccination. The TCR originated in an adult in good health. The V and J genes are TRBV27 and TRBJ2-2, with 7 positions matching TRBD1. For the CDR3, the DNA is TGTGCCAGCAGTTTAGGGACAGTAGGCACCGGGGAGCTGTTTTTT. Translated: CASSLGTVGTGELFF.